This T cell receptor (beta chain) was observed in a study of T cell responses to AZD1222 COVID-19 vaccine. Study conclusions and caveats: Targets within unmutated variant regions were reportedly found for nearly half of spike-specific TCRs. Only after the peak T cell response were repertoires sampled. Regions 160-218 and 743-854 held dominance among vaccine-associated CD4 TCRs, which spanned spike. It should be noted that donors were predominantly white British and more often female, and clonal diversity was possibly underestimated.

This table comes from immunoSEQ multiplex PCR, and its TCRdb copy is limited to in-frame clones, with some not included. In the table there are approximately 100,000 clones, 91% of which are singletons. The CDR3 loop spans 15 amino acids. Trimming cost V 6 bases and J 3 bases; bases outside gene matches: 10. Germline V lookup: CDR1 SGHNT, CDR2 YENEEA. Turning to this clone: The antigen remains unidentified.

The rearrangement uses TRBV11-3 and TRBJ1-1; 7 bases are a match to TRBD1. This sequence was found in an adult in good health. The sequencing here drew on peripheral blood, taken on day 0 of AZD1222 vaccination. The CDR3 coding sequence is TGTGCCAGCAGTAACACAGGGGCTCCACACACTGAAGCTTTCTTT. Protein: CASSNTGAPHTEAFF.